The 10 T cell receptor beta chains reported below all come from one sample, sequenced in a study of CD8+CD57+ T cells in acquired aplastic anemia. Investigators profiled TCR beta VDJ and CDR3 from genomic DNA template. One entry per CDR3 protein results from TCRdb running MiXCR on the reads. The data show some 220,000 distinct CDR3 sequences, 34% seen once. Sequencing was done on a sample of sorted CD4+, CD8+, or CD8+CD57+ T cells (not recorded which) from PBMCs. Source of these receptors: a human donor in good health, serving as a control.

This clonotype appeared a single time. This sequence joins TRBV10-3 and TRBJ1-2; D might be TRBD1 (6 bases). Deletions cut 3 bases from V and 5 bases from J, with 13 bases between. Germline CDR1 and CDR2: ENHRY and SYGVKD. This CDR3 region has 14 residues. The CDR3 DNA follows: TGTGCCATCAGTGAAGACAGGACCTTATATGGCTACACCTTC. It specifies CAISEDRTLYGYTF.

The DNA of the CDR3 is TGTGCCACCAGCAGGGAGAAGACGGTGAACACTGAAGCTTTCTTT. Protein sequence: CATSREKTVNTEAFF. The V and J genes are TRBV15 and TRBJ1-1; D is unresolved. The CDR3 is 15 amino acids. Germline CDR1 is LNHNV and CDR2 is YYDKDF (reference sequence). Trimming pared 3 bases from V and 0 bases from J, leaving 11 bases between.

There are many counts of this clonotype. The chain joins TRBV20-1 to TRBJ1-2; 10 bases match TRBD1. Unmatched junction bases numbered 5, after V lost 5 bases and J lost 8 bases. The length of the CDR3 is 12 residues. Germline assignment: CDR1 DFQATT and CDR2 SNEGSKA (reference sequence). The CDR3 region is CSADRDRGGYTF. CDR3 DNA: TGCAGTGCTGACCGGGACAGGGGAGGCTACACCTTC.

The CDR3 DNA reads as TGTGCCAGCAGCAGACAGGGAGATTATGAAAAACTGTTTTTT. Translated: CASSRQGDYEKLFF. The V gene is TRBV2, the J gene TRBJ1-4, with 7 nucleotides matching TRBD1. Per the germline V gene, CDR1 is SNHLY and CDR2 is FYNNEI. V gave up 6 bases and J gave up 6 bases; unmatched junction bases: 7. The CDR3 totals 14 residues.

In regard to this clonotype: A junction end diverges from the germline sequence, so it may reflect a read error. The CDR3 DNA reads TGTGCCAGCAGCCTCATGGCAGGCACTGGAAGCACCATATATTTT. Translating it yields CASSLMAGTGSTIYF. J is TRBJ1-3 and V is TRBV7-2; D remains ambiguous. The CDR3 extends over 15 amino acids. The germline gives CDR1 SGHTA, CDR2 FQGNSA.

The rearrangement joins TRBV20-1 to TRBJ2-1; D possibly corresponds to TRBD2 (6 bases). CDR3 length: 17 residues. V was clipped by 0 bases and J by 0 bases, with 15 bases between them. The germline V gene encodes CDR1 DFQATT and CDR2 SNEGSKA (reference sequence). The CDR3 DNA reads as TGCAGTGCTAGAGATCCGGGGACTGCAGGCTCCTACAATGAGCAGTTCTTC. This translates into CSARDPGTAGSYNEQFF.

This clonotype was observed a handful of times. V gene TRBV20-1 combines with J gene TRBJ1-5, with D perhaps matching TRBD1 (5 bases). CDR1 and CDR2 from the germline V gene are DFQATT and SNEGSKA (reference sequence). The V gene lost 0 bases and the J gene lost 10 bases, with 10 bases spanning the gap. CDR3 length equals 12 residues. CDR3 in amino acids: CSAREGEGPQHF. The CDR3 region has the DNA TGCAGTGCTAGAGAAGGGGAAGGACCCCAGCATTTT.

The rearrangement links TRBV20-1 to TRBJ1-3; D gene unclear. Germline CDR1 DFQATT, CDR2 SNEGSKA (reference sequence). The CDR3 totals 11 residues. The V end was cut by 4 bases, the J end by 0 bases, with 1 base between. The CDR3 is CSATSGNTIYF. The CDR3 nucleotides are TGCAGTGCTACCTCTGGAAACACCATATATTTT.

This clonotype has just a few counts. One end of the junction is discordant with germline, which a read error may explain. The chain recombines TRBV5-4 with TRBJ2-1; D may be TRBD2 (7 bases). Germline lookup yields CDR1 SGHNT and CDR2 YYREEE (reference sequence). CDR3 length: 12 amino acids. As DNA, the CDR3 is TGTGCCAGCAGCCGGGAGGACAGTCCCCCAGGCTTC. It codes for CASSREDSPPGF.

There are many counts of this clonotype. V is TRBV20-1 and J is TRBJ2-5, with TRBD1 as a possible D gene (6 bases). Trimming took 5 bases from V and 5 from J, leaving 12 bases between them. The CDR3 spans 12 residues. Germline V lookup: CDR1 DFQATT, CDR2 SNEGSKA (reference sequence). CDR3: CSAYRVLETQYF. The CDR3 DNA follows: TGCAGTGCTTACAGGGTTTTGGAGACCCAGTACTTC.